The 30 T cell receptor beta chains given below trace back to one sample, sequenced in a study of blood T cell repertoires in COVID-19. Clones were sequenced by immunoSEQ multiplex PCR, and TCRdb holds only the in-frame ones, with some missing. The sample consists of around 280,000 clones, around 86% of them appearing once. Sequenced: peripheral blood. All receptors come from a man aged 70 or older with acute or convalescent COVID-19.

The chain carries TRBV7-8 and TRBJ1-4; D gene uncertain. V was cut by 5 bases and J by 10 bases, with 11 bases left in between. CDR1 and CDR2 (germline): SGHVS, FQNEAQ. This CDR3 has 12 residues. The CDR3 bases are TGTGCCAGCAGCCCAGACTCCCGAAAACTGTTTTTT. Encoded protein: CASSPDSRKLFF.

V is TRBV5-1 and J is TRBJ1-1, with a weak D call TRBD1 (6 bases). The CDR3 extends over 16 amino acids. Germline CDR1 is SGHRS and CDR2 is YFSETQ. Trimming left V 4 bases short and J 5 bases short, with 21 bases between. CDR3 in DNA: TGCGCCAGCAGCCCGGGGGGCGGTTTGGGGGATACTGAAGCTTTCTTT. Translation gives CASSPGGGLGDTEAFF.

This chain links TRBV28 with TRBJ2-5; tentatively, D is TRBD2 (6 bases). Germline assignment: CDR1 MDHEN and CDR2 SYDVKM. V shed 6 bases and J shed 7 bases, with 15 bases lying between them. The CDR3 sequence is 13 residues long. The DNA of the CDR3 is TGTGCCAGCAGAACGGGACTGGGCGGGACCCAGTACTTC. Translated: CASRTGLGGTQYF.

This clone has a single count. The chain links TRBV12-3 or TRBV12-4 to TRBJ1-2, with D perhaps matching TRBD1 (6 bases). CDR3 length equals 13 residues. Trimming cost V 6 bases and J 7 bases, with 15 bases left between them. For the CDR3, the DNA is TGTGCCAGCAGGCCCACCGTAGGGGGTGGCTACACCTTC. Its protein is CASRPTVGGGYTF.

The rearrangement links TRBV19 to TRBJ1-2; the D gene is possibly TRBD1 (5 bases). The ends were cut back, 9 bases at V and 4 bases at J, with 24 bases in the middle. The CDR3 is 16 residues long. Germline CDR1 LNHDA, CDR2 SQIVND (reference sequence). The CDR3 bases are TGTGCCAGCTTGTCCACCCAACAGGAGTCTCCCTATGGCTACACCTTC. This sequence encodes CASLSTQQESPYGYTF.

This clone was observed a handful of times. The chain recombines TRBV28 with TRBJ1-2, with 8 nucleotides matching TRBD1. Germline-derived CDR1 and CDR2 are MDHEN and SYDVKM. J was trimmed by 6 bases and V by 0 bases; bases with no gene match: 3. This CDR3 spans 14 amino acids. Here the CDR3 DNA reads TGTGCCAGCAGTTTATGGCAGGGGGCGGATGGCTACACCTTC. It yields the protein CASSLWQGADGYTF.

The chain links TRBV11-2 to TRBJ2-1, with TRBD2 identical over 8 bases. V gave up 5 bases and J gave up 4 bases; unmatched junction bases: 7. Germline-derived CDR1 and CDR2 are SGHAT and FQNNGV. This CDR3 comprises 15 residues. The CDR3 sequence is CASSATSGDYNEQFF. The CDR3 DNA sequence: TGTGCCAGCAGCGCCACTAGCGGAGATTACAATGAGCAGTTCTTC.

The rearrangement uses TRBV2 and TRBJ2-7; a possible D gene is TRBD2 (7 bases). CDR3 size: 15 residues. V was shortened by 7 bases and J by 3 bases, with 19 bases between the two germline ends. The germline V gene encodes CDR1 SNHLY and CDR2 FYNNEI. The chain's CDR3 is CASTKEGGELYEQYF. As DNA, the CDR3 is TGTGCCAGCACCAAGGAGGGGGGGGAGCTCTACGAGCAGTACTTC.

This clone was recorded only once. The genes are TRBV3-1 (or the pseudogene TRBV3-2) and TRBJ1-4; D is perhaps TRBD1 (5 bases). Germline V CDR1 and CDR2: LGHDT, YNNKEL (reference sequence). V lost 4 bases and J 3 bases, leaving 12 bases between the germline ends. The CDR3 totals 15 residues. The CDR3 DNA follows: TGTGCCAGCAGCCCATACAGGCTCCCTAATGAAAAACTGTTTTTT. This gives the protein CASSPYRLPNEKLFF.

This chain connects TRBV11-2 to TRBJ2-7; D call uncertain. Germline CDR1 SGHAT, CDR2 FQNNGV. The CDR3 length is 14 residues. Trimming cost V 3 bases and J 3 bases, with 12 bases left between them. CDR3 sequence reads: CASSFGHSNYEQYF. The CDR3, as DNA: TGTGCCAGCAGCTTTGGGCATTCTAACTACGAGCAGTACTTC.

The rearrangement links TRBV10-3 to TRBJ1-2, with D unclear. The germline V gene has CDR1 ENHRY and CDR2 SYGVKD. V was clipped by 8 bases and J by 4 bases, with 11 bases between them. The CDR3 consists of 12 residues. This chain's CDR3 is CAIPHGVYGYTF. CDR3 DNA: TGTGCCATCCCCCACGGGGTCTATGGCTACACCTTC.

The chain recombines TRBV7-2 with TRBJ2-3, with 12 nucleotides matching TRBD2. Germline V gene data show CDR1 as SGHTA and CDR2 as FQGNSA. V lost 6 bases and J lost 9; bases outside the gene matches: 16. CDR3 length: 17 residues. CDR3 coding DNA: TGTGCCAGCAGTCTCTCAACCTTGACTAGCGGGAGAGACACGCAGTATTTT. Residues: CASSLSTLTSGRDTQYF.

The rearrangement joins TRBV25-1 to TRBJ2-3; D is undetermined. Germline V gives CDR1 MGHDK, CDR2 SYGVNS. This CDR3 is built from 13 residues. V dropped 5 bases and J dropped 2 bases, with 8 bases sitting between them. CDR3 sequence: CASSFLSTDTQYF. CDR3 in DNA: TGTGCCAGCAGTTTTCTCTCCACAGATACGCAGTATTTT.

The chain has TRBV3-1 (or the pseudogene TRBV3-2) and TRBJ2-7, with D possibly TRBD1 on 6 matching bases. Trimming stripped 1 base from V and 2 bases from J, with 18 bases between. Germline V gene lookup returns CDR1 LGHDT and CDR2 YNNKEL (reference sequence). The CDR3 consists of 17 residues. Here the CDR3 DNA reads TGTGCCAGCAGCCAAGGCCGTTCCAGGGGATTACCCTACGAGCAGTACTTC. It yields the protein CASSQGRSRGLPYEQYF.

The chain is built from TRBV7-8 and TRBJ1-6; D possibly corresponds to TRBD1 (6 bases). The germline V gene encodes CDR1 SGHVS and CDR2 FQNEAQ. The CDR3 is 16 residues long. Trimming shortened V by 4 bases and J by 0 bases, and 10 bases separated the two germline ends. In DNA form, the CDR3 reads TGTGCCAGCAGCTCAAGGGGGAACTCCTATAATTCACCCCTCCACTTT. This sequence encodes CASSSRGNSYNSPLHF. The complete variable domain, with remaining parts taken from reference TRBV7-8 and TRBJ1-6, reads GAGVSQSPRYKVAKRGQDVALRCDPISGHVSLFWYQQALGQGPEFLTYFQNEAQLDKSGLPSDRFFAERPEGSVSTLKIQRTQQEDSAVYLCASSSRGNSYNSPLHFGNGTRLTVT.

This chain uses TRBV9 with TRBJ1-6, with a possible D match to TRBD1 (5 bases). This CDR3 has 13 residues. The germline V and J ends were trimmed by 5 bases and 9 bases, with 12 bases remaining between them. Germline CDR1 and CDR2: SGDLS and YYNGEE. The CDR3 reads CASSVTEGSPLHF. The CDR3, as DNA: TGTGCCAGCAGTGTGACAGAAGGTTCACCCCTCCACTTT.

This clone occurred once. This chain connects TRBV14 to TRBJ2-3, with 7 bases matching TRBD1. Per the germline V gene, CDR1 is SGHDN and CDR2 is FVKESK. The CDR3 is made up of 14 amino acids. The junction had 5 bases not matched to a gene; V was cut back by 6 bases and J by 2 bases. The chain's CDR3 is CASRGTVPTDTQYF. The CDR3 DNA follows: TGTGCCAGCAGAGGGACAGTCCCCACAGATACGCAGTATTTT. The whole variable domain, filled in from reference TRBV14 and TRBJ2-3, reads EAGVTQFPSHSVIEKGQTVTLRCDPISGHDNLYWYRRVMGKEIKFLLHFVKESKQDESGMPNNRFLAERTGGTYSTLKVQPAELEDSGVYFCASRGTVPTDTQYFGPGTRLTVL.

The rearrangement joins TRBV4-2 to TRBJ2-7; 9 positions match TRBD1. There are 16 residues in the CDR3. Germline CDR1 LGHNA, CDR2 YNFKEQ. The V segment lost 1 base and the J segment 7 bases; nucleotides outside the gene matches: 11. The CDR3 loop is CASSQALRTGVWEQYF. DNA for the CDR3: TGTGCCAGCAGCCAAGCCCTCCGGACAGGGGTTTGGGAGCAGTACTTC.

This chain connects TRBV5-1 to TRBJ2-1, with 7 bases matching TRBD2. Germline V gives CDR1 SGHRS, CDR2 YFSETQ. The CDR3 runs 18 residues. Trimming cost V 3 bases and J 2 bases; bases outside gene matches: 14. CDR3 DNA: TGCGCCAGCAGCTCTATGACTAGCTCTCGAGCCCCCTACAATGAGCAGTTCTTC. Translation gives CASSSMTSSRAPYNEQFF.

This chain links TRBV4-3 with TRBJ2-6, with a tentative D call TRBD1 (6 bases). The CDR3 totals 19 residues. Deletions cut 0 bases from V and 1 base from J, with 16 bases between. Germline V CDR1 and CDR2: LGHNA, YSLEER. CDR3 nucleotide sequence: TGCGCCAGCAGCCAAGATCATGGCAGGGGCGTTTCTGGGGCCAACGTCCTGACTTTC. Translation: CASSQDHGRGVSGANVLTF.

Note on this clone: An end of the junction does not agree with germline; a read error may underlie this. The chain has TRBV20-1 and TRBJ2-5, with unresolved D. CDR3 size: 9 residues. Germline loops: CDR1 DFQATT, CDR2 SNEGSKA (reference sequence). The chain's CDR3 is CSARVAPNF. The CDR3 DNA sequence: TGCAGTGCTAGGGTAGCCCCTAACTTC.

CDR3 amino acids: CASSLVLRGTDTQYF. The CDR3 DNA is TGTGCCAGCAGCTTAGTTCTCCGGGGCACAGATACGCAGTATTTT. The chain recombines TRBV7-2 with TRBJ2-3; D is unclear. Germline V gene lookup returns CDR1 SGHTA and CDR2 FQGNSA. The CDR3 loop spans 15 amino acids. Trimming cost V 1 base and J 1 base, with 9 bases left between them. Full variable domain (rest looked up from reference TRBV7-2 and TRBJ2-3): GAGVSQSPSNKVTEKGKDVELRCDPISGHTALYWYRQSLGQGLEFLIYFQGNSAPDKSGLPSDRFSAERTGGSVSTLTIQRTQQEDSAVYLCASSLVLRGTDTQYFGPGTRLTVL.

About this clone: In the same sample, other DNA sequences code for this CDR3. The rearrangement uses TRBV6-1 and TRBJ1-2; TRBD1 is a possible D gene (5 bases). Trimming cost V 1 base and J 0 bases, with 6 bases left between them. Germline V gene lookup returns CDR1 MNHNS and CDR2 SASEGT. The CDR3 runs to 14 residues. This CDR3 is CASSEGGANYGYTF. The CDR3 DNA is TGTGCCAGCAGTGAAGGGGGGGCTAACTATGGCTACACCTTC.

The chain joins TRBV6-6 to TRBJ1-5; D is uncertain. V lost 5 bases, J lost 0 bases, and 8 bases lay in between. The CDR3 loop spans 14 amino acids. Germline CDR1 is MNHNY and CDR2 is SVGAGI (reference sequence). The chain's CDR3 is CASSPLNSNQPQHF. In DNA form, the CDR3 reads TGTGCCAGCAGTCCTCTTAATAGCAATCAGCCCCAGCATTTT.

This chain links TRBV7-9 with TRBJ1-2; TRBD1 aligns across 8 bases. There are 13 residues in the CDR3. With 4 bases clipped from V and 2 bases from J, the junction kept 0 bases outside the gene matches. The germline V gene encodes CDR1 SEHNR and CDR2 FQNEAQ (reference sequence). Here the CDR3 reads CASSWTGNYGYTF. Here the CDR3 DNA reads TGTGCCAGCAGCTGGACAGGGAACTATGGCTACACCTTC.

This clone appeared once. The chain combines TRBV5-6 with TRBJ2-3, with 7 bases fitting TRBD1. The CDR3 is 15 residues long. The V segment lost 2 bases and the J segment 2 bases; nucleotides outside the gene matches: 5. Germline V gene data show CDR1 as SGHDT and CDR2 as YYEEEE. CDR3 protein: CASSLGGQPTDTQYF. Here the CDR3 DNA reads TGTGCCAGCAGCTTAGGGGGACAGCCCACAGATACGCAGTATTTT. Complete variable domain (other parts from reference TRBV5-6 and TRBJ2-3): DAGVTQSPTHLIKTRGQQVTLRCSPKSGHDTVSWYQQALGQGPQFIFQYYEEEERQRGNFPDRFSGHQFPNYSSELNVNALLLGDSALYLCASSLGGQPTDTQYFGPGTRLTVL.

The rearrangement joins TRBV5-1 to TRBJ2-1; 7 nucleotides match TRBD2. The CDR3 has 15 residues. J gave up 2 bases and V 3 bases, and 5 bases lay outside the gene matches. CDR1 is SGHRS and CDR2 is YFSETQ in the germline V gene. The CDR3 spells CASSYLAGAYNEQFF. In DNA, the CDR3 is TGCGCCAGCAGCTATCTCGCGGGGGCCTACAATGAGCAGTTCTTC.

This chain links TRBV6-5 with TRBJ1-2; possibly TRBD1 for D (5 bases). V was pared by 2 bases and J by 8 bases, with 9 bases between. The CDR3 runs 12 residues. Germline CDR1 and CDR2: MNHEY and SVGAGI. The CDR3 region is CASSYQGRGYTF. The CDR3 DNA sequence: TGTGCCAGCAGTTACCAGGGTCGGGGCTACACCTTC.

J is TRBJ2-5 and V is TRBV24-1; 8 bases align to TRBD2. Germline V gene data show CDR1 as KGHDR and CDR2 as SFDVKD. V shed 1 base and J 3 bases; nucleotides not matched to a gene: 12. The CDR3 runs to 18 residues. DNA for the CDR3: TGTGCCACCAGTGATTTAGGCGGGGGGCAGAGGGGGGAAGAGACCCAGTACTTC. Encoded protein: CATSDLGGGQRGEETQYF.

This clone was seen only once. The chain joins TRBV4-3 to TRBJ2-2, with TRBD1 as a possible D gene (5 bases). Germline V gene lookup returns CDR1 LGHNA and CDR2 YSLEER. V was pared by 0 bases and J by 6 bases, with 11 bases between. The CDR3 consists of 15 residues. CDR3 nucleotide sequence: TGCGCCAGCAGCCAAGACCGCAGGGTTTCCGGGGAGCTGTTTTTT. Translated: CASSQDRRVSGELFF.